The TCR beta chain described here comes from a study of cytomegalovirus exposure and HLA in healthy donors. The table lists this clone with a count of one. The PCR made use of 60 Vbeta and 13 Jbeta primers. TCRdb keeps only in-frame clones here, not all; method: immunoSEQ multiplex PCR. The sample consists of about 140,000 clones, over 75% of them appearing once. CDR3 length: 13 amino acids. CDR1 and CDR2 from the germline V gene are LNHNV and YYDKDF (reference sequence). The V end lost 1 base, the J end lost 7 bases, and 11 bases lay between the germline ends. This receptor was taken from a woman in her thirties or forties in good health and CMV-seronegative. The sequencing sample was made of PBMCs. The chain has TRBV15 and TRBJ2-7, with a possible D match to TRBD2 (5 bases). CDR3 nucleotide sequence: TGTGCCACCAGCAGAGGGACTTCAAGGGAGCAGTACTTC. Translated, it gives CATSRGTSREQYF.